These T cell receptor beta chains were read from a single sample in a study of cytomegalovirus exposure and HLA in healthy donors. The assay was immunoSEQ multiplex PCR, and TCRdb's table has in-frame clones only and misses some. The sample carries about 160,000 clones, about 80% recorded once. Sequencing used PBMCs. The source of these receptors is a man in his thirties or forties in good health and CMV-seronegative. Each CDR3 is given with its conserved first and last residue. The order of the fields is D gene, J gene, clone size, V gene, CDR3 DNA, CDR3 protein. The D gene is left open where the match is weak. Size is stated for part of the rows, as once, few or many counts, or as a class when the clone is expanded.

>NA|TRBJ1-4|NA|TRBV28
TGTGCCAGCAGCCCACACGAAAAACTGTTTTTT
CASSPHEKLFF
>NA|TRBJ1-2|few|TRBV11-1
TGTGCCAGCAGCTCCGCACGGGTTATCACGGGCTACACCTTC
CASSSARVITGYTF
>TRBD2|TRBJ2-1|NA|TRBV7-2
TGTGCCAGCAGCTTAGGCCTAGCGGGGGTCAATGAGCAGTTCTTC
CASSLGLAGVNEQFF
>TRBD1|TRBJ1-2|once|TRBV7-9
TGTGCCAGCAGCTTAGCACAGGGGGCTGGCTACACCTTC
CASSLAQGAGYTF
>NA|TRBJ2-1|NA|TRBV6-5
TGTGCCAGCAGTCCTAGGCGGAGCTCCTACAATGAGCAGTTCTTC
CASSPRRSSYNEQFF
>TRBD1|TRBJ1-1|NA|TRBV18
TGTGCCAGCTCAGAGGGACAGCCGAACACTGAAGCTTTCTTT
CASSEGQPNTEAFF
>TRBD1|TRBJ2-2|NA|TRBV27
TGTGCCAGCACTCTGGCAGGGGGAATCAACGGGGAGCTGTTTTTT
CASTLAGGINGELFF
>NA|TRBJ1-3|NA|TRBV6-1
TGTGCCAGCAGTGTCGGGGGGGGACAAACTGGAAACACCATATATTTT
CASSVGGGQTGNTIYF
>NA|TRBJ1-1|NA|TRBV6-6
TGTGCCAGCAGACCCGACAGCTCTGAAGCTTTCTTT
CASRPDSSEAFF
>TRBD1|TRBJ1-5|NA|TRBV15
TGTGCCACCAGAGAGAGTTGGACAGGGTATAGCAATCAGCCCCAGCATTTT
CATRESWTGYSNQPQHF
>NA|TRBJ2-3|NA|TRBV9
TGTGCCAGCAGCGTAGCCGACAGGTTGGATACGCAGTATTTT
CASSVADRLDTQYF
>TRBD1|TRBJ2-3|NA|TRBV6-1
TGTGCCAGCAGTCGACAGGGGTCCACAGATACGCAGTATTTT
CASSRQGSTDTQYF
>NA|TRBJ1-2|NA|TRBV27
TGTGCCAGCAGCTGGAGCGGGGGGCTAAGGGGCTACACCTTC
CASSWSGGLRGYTF
>NA|TRBJ1-1|NA|TRBV6-5
TGTGCCAGTCGCAGGGGCTTGAACACTGAAGCTTTCTTT
CASRRGLNTEAFF
>NA|TRBJ2-3|few|TRBV28
TGTGCCAGCACCGACCCTCCGGTGTGGCGGCCTAGCACAGATACGCAGTATTTT
CASTDPPVWRPSTDTQYF
>NA|TRBJ2-1|NA|TRBV30
TGTGCCCAGGGGACCCTAACCTATCGGGAGCAGTTCTTC
CAQGTLTYREQFF
>TRBD1|TRBJ1-4|NA|TRBV28
TGTGCCATTAAGGAGGGACAGGCTAATGAAAAACTGTTTTTT
CAIKEGQANEKLFF
>TRBD1|TRBJ2-2|NA|TRBV28
TGTGCCAGCAGTCCGCGGACAGGGAGAACCGGGGAGCTGTTTTTT
CASSPRTGRTGELFF
>TRBD1|TRBJ1-2|NA|TRBV6-6
TGTGCCAGCAGTGGGACAGGTGACTATGGCTACACCTTC
CASSGTGDYGYTF
>TRBD1|TRBJ2-4|once|TRBV7-3
TGTGCCAGCAGCCCCAAGGGACAGGGGGCAAACATTCAGTACTTC
CASSPKGQGANIQYF
>TRBD1|TRBJ2-2|NA|TRBV29-1
TGCAGCGTTGAAAGGTTGGGGGCACAGGGGAGATTCGCCGGGGAGCTGTTTTTT
CSVERLGAQGRFAGELFF
>NA|TRBJ2-7|once|TRBV19
TGTGCCAGTAGTATACTCCGGGATTTAGGGTACGAGCAGTACTTC
CASSILRDLGYEQYF
>TRBD1|TRBJ1-1|few|TRBV10-2
TGCGCCAGCCATTCAGGGGGCGGCTGGGACACTGAAGCTTTCTTT
CASHSGGGWDTEAFF
>TRBD1|TRBJ2-1|NA|TRBV6-1
TGTGCCAGCCAAGACAGGGTGAGCTCCTACAATGAGCAGTTCTTC
CASQDRVSSYNEQFF
>NA|TRBJ2-1|few|TRBV5-6
TGTGCCAGCAGCGCCGACACCGACAATGAGCAGTTCTTC
CASSADTDNEQFF
>NA|TRBJ2-2|NA|TRBV19
TGTGCCAGTAGGAGGCGCACCGGGGAGCTGTTTTTT
CASRRRTGELFF
>TRBD1|TRBJ1-2|NA|TRBV27
TGTGCCAGCAGTCACGGACAGGGAGCGGTCTATGGCTACACCTTC
CASSHGQGAVYGYTF
>NA|TRBJ2-7|NA|TRBV6-5
TGTGCCAGCAGAAAGGGGACATATTCCTACGAGCAGTACTTC
CASRKGTYSYEQYF
>TRBD2|TRBJ2-1|few|TRBV27
TGTGCCAGCAGTTTGCATAGGGTAGCGGGAGCCTCCTACAATGAGCAGTTCTTC
CASSLHRVAGASYNEQFF
>NA|TRBJ2-7|NA|TRBV5-6
TGTGCCAGCAGCTTCGGGGGATTTTTAGGACTTCGGAGCGAGCAGTACTTC
CASSFGGFLGLRSEQYF
>NA|TRBJ2-3|NA|TRBV27
TGTGCCAGCAGTTTCAGCAGGGGTTGGTTCACAGATACGCAGTATTTT
CASSFSRGWFTDTQYF
>NA|TRBJ1-6|NA|TRBV18
TGTGCCAGCTCACCAAACGGGGACTCTAATTCACCCCTCCACTTT
CASSPNGDSNSPLHF
>TRBD2|TRBJ2-2|NA|TRBV7-3
TGTGCCAGCAGCCCGGGGACTAGCGGGAGTACCGGGGAGCTGTTTTTT
CASSPGTSGSTGELFF
>NA|TRBJ1-2|NA|TRBV28
TGTGCCAGCAGCAACAGAAATTCCCTCCGGGGAGGTGGCTACACCTTC
CASSNRNSLRGGGYTF
>TRBD1|TRBJ1-1|NA|TRBV7-6
TGTGCCAGCAGCTTTGACAGGGGGCCGGGTGCGGGAGCTTTCTTT
CASSFDRGPGAGAFF
>NA|TRBJ1-2|NA|TRBV25-1
TGTGCCAGCAGTGAATTCCCAGGGCAGATTGGAGGCTACACCTTC
CASSEFPGQIGGYTF
>NA|TRBJ2-4|NA|TRBV30
TGTGCCTGGAGTGATGAAGGGTACGGCAGGGGCAAAAACATTCAGTACTTC
CAWSDEGYGRGKNIQYF
>NA|TRBJ2-7|NA|TRBV11-2
TGTGCCAGCAGCTCATACTTCCGAGGTCGGTACGAGCAGTACTTC
CASSSYFRGRYEQYF
>NA|TRBJ2-3|NA|TRBV2
TGTGCCACCTTACGGAGGGCCACAGATACGCAGTATTTT
CATLRRATDTQYF
>NA|TRBJ2-7|few|TRBV2
TGTGCCAGCAGTGAACAGGTTTTATCCTACGAGCAGTACTTC
CASSEQVLSYEQYF
>NA|TRBJ2-7|NA|TRBV30
TGTGCCTGGAGTGCTACTCTTACAGGGTCCTACGAGCAGTACTTC
CAWSATLTGSYEQYF
>TRBD1|TRBJ2-3|NA|TRBV5-5
TGTGCCAGCAGCTTGGCCCGGGACAGGGGCCCAGATACGCAGTATTTT
CASSLARDRGPDTQYF
>NA|TRBJ1-2|once|TRBV11-2
TGTGCCAGCAGCTTAGATATGGCGGGAAACTATGGCTACACCTTC
CASSLDMAGNYGYTF
>NA|TRBJ2-1|NA|TRBV28
TGTGCCAGCACCTCACTAGGAACCTACAATGAGCAGTTCTTC
CASTSLGTYNEQFF
>NA|TRBJ1-1|NA|TRBV29-1
TGCAGCGTTGCCGGGGCTGAAGCTTTCTTT
CSVAGAEAFF
>TRBD1|TRBJ1-2|NA|TRBV5-4
TGTGCCAGCATCCCGGGAGGGGGCCCTAACTATGGCTACACCTTC
CASIPGGGPNYGYTF
>NA|TRBJ1-2|NA|TRBV4-1
TGCGCCAGCAGCCAGATCGGGATGTCCAAAAACACCTTC
CASSQIGMSKNTF
>NA|TRBJ2-5|NA|TRBV7-3
TGTGCCAGCAGCTTCGGCGGGAAAGAGACCCAGTACTTC
CASSFGGKETQYF
>TRBD1|TRBJ2-6|NA|TRBV11-2
TGTGCCAGCACGGTACAGGGGGCGATGACTGGGGCCAACGTCCTGACTTTC
CASTVQGAMTGANVLTF
>TRBD1|TRBJ2-2|NA|TRBV5-5
TGTGCCAGCAGGACGGACAGGACCTCAGACCTCACCGGGGAGCTGTTTTTT
CASRTDRTSDLTGELFF